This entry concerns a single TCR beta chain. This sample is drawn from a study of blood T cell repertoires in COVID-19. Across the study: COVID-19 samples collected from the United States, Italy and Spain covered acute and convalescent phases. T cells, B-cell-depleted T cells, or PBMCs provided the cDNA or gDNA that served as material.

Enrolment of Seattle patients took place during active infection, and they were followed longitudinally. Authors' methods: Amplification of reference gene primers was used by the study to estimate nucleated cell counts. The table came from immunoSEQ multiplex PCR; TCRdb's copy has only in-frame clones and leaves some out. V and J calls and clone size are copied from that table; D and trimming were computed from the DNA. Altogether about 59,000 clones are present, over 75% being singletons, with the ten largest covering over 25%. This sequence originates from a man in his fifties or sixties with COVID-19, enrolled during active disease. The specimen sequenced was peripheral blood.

The CDR3 protein is CASSQDDGRGRAKEQYF. The CDR3 nucleotides are TGTGCCAGCAGCCAAGATGACGGCCGCGGGAGAGCTAAAGAGCAGTACTTC. The chain recombines TRBV3-1 (or the pseudogene TRBV3-2) with TRBJ2-7; 7 bases are a match to TRBD2. J lost 7 bases, V lost 0 bases, and 15 bases had no gene match. Germline assignment: CDR1 LGHDT and CDR2 YNNKEL (reference sequence). This CDR3 has 17 amino acids.